This T cell receptor (beta chain) was identified during a study of blood T cell repertoires in COVID-19 (dated by TCRdb to about 2020). Looking at the study overall: Collaborator samples came from the United States, Italy and Spain and covered acute and convalescent phases of COVID-19. A de-identified subject ID, COVID-19 status, age in years and sex were almost always included in the sample metadata. The material from the prospective study consisted of cDNA or gDNA derived from T cells, B-cell-depleted T cells, or PBMCs. A freely available public database, intended as a resource for researchers studying the immune response to SARS-CoV-2, is where the repertoires were released. Subjects who had been exposed to COVID-19, were actively infected with it, or had recovered from it provided the deeply sampled blood TCRbeta repertoires that made up the dataset. Where HLA class I and class II types were available, the types were taken from metadata supplied by the sample provider, not from assay-based typing. The samples were drawn from two sources: the first 160 participants of the ongoing ImmuneRACE study, and approximately 1,300 subjects contributed by 6 global collaborators. General conclusions and limits of the study: The amount of clinical and demographic metadata varied by source and participant and was provided uncurated.

In the case of this clone: The specificity of this receptor is unknown. No much larger clonotype is one base removed from it; base qualities were not supplied.

TCRbeta CDR3 regions were amplified from genomic DNA using the immunoSEQ Assay, a bias-controlled multiplex PCR. On the authors' methods: The number of nucleated cells in each sample was estimated by amplification of reference gene primers within the assay. To quantify the absolute abundance of each unique TCRbeta CDR3 rearrangement, sequence reads were collapsed and filtered. For each sample, productive Simpson clonality was calculated by taking the square root of Simpson's diversity index across productive rearrangements. TCRdb obtained this table from immuneACCESS and retained in-frame rearrangements with V and J assigned. These tables miss some clones; where compared with another copy, unresolved V genes account for less than half of the shortfall, and the remainder is unexplained. V and J calls and clone size follow that table, whereas D and trimming were derived from the DNA. Across this sample there are nearly 110,000 clones, with around four fifths seen only once. Around 4.5% of the sample goes to the ten largest clones.

Whole blood was collected in K2EDTA tubes by collaborating institutions according to the institutions' own protocols. For TCRbeta analysis, collaborators shipped samples as frozen whole blood, isolated PBMCs, or DNA extracted from either of those sample types. Looking up the germline V gene (reference sequence) yields CDR1 LGHDT and CDR2 YNNKEL. The V end loses 3 bases and the J end loses 5 bases, and a stretch of 10 bases separates them. The CDR3 has 13 amino acids, counting the end cysteine and phenylalanine. Only the CDR3 DNA stays, 39 bases, in frame from base 1. The chain is encoded by TRBV3-1 (or the pseudogene TRBV3-2) joined to TRBJ2-5, with TRBD2 tentatively as D gene (6 bases match). Sequences were obtained from peripheral blood. The sequence came from a man aged 65-85 years with acute or convalescent COVID-19. The CDR3 amino acid sequence is: CASSHGTGETQYF. DNA sequence: TGTGCCAGCAGCCACGGGACTGGGGAGACCCAGTACTTC.